Here is one TCR beta chain with its context. One Seattle source followed patients from active infection through their disease course. The CDR3 is 16 amino acids. The germline V gene encodes CDR1 SGHAT and CDR2 FQDESV (reference sequence). The V segment lost 7 bases and the J segment 5 bases; nucleotides outside the gene matches: 14. In the study's own analysis: Estimation of nucleated cell counts was performed using reference gene primer amplification. Sequencing was performed with immunoSEQ multiplex PCR; in TCRdb, only in-frame clones are kept and a portion is missing. The V and J calls and clone size were taken over from that table, and D and trimming were inferred from the DNA. The sample lists more than 300,000 clones, around 87% occurring once. This sample was included in a study of blood T cell repertoires in COVID-19. Study overall: T cells, B-cell-depleted T cells, or PBMCs provided the cDNA or gDNA that served as material.

V and J are TRBV11-1 and TRBJ2-5, with 9 bases that match TRBD2. This TCR was sampled from a woman aged 25 to 39 with COVID-19, enrolled during active disease. The sequencing sample was made of peripheral blood. The CDR3 sequence: CASTSRGSGRGETQYF. For the CDR3, the DNA is TGTGCCAGCACCTCCAGGGGTAGCGGGAGAGGGGAGACCCAGTACTTC.